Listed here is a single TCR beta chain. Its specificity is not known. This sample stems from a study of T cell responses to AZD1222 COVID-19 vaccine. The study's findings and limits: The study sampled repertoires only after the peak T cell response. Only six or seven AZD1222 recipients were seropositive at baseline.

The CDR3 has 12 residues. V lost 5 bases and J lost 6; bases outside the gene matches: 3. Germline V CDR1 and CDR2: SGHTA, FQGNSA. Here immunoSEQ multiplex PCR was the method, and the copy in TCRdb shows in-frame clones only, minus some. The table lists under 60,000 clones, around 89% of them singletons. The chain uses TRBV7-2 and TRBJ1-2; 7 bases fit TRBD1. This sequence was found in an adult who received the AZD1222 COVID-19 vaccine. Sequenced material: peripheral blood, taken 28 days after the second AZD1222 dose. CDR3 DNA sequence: TGTGCCAGCAGCCGAGACAGGGATGGCTACACCTTC. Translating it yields CASSRDRDGYTF.